This T cell receptor beta chain was sequenced during a study of shared clonotypes between healthy human individuals. The germline V and J ends were trimmed by 4 bases and 5 bases, with 11 bases remaining between them. Germline V CDR1 and CDR2: SGHNT, YYREEE (reference sequence). This CDR3 has 13 amino acids. The method was immunoSEQ multiplex PCR; TCRdb's version includes in-frame clones alone and lacks a portion of them. The repertoire holds more than 1.2 million clones, with 98% as singletons. The rearrangement links TRBV5-4 to TRBJ2-3, with D possibly being TRBD1 (6 bases). The sequenced material came from naive CD4+ T cells sorted from blood. Subset indicated: CD45RA+ positively selected. This clonotype was sampled from a man younger than 45 in good health. DNA of the CDR3: TGTGCCAGCAGCCTACAGGGCCGAGATACGCAGTATTTT. This gives the protein CASSLQGRDTQYF. Together with reference TRBV5-4 and TRBJ2-3, the CDR3 gives the full variable domain: ETGVTQSPTHLIKTRGQQVTLRCSSQSGHNTVSWYQQALGQGPQFIFQYYREEENGRGNFPPRFSGLQFPNYSSELNVNALELDDSALYLCASSLQGRDTQYFGPGTRLTVL.